Given below is one T cell receptor beta chain in context. A much larger clone differs from this one at a single base, so this may be a read error. The entry originates in a study of tumor and adjacent non-tumor tissue in lung cancer. No cell sorting was done before RNA was extracted from the tissue. The library came from three nested PCR rounds adapted from ARM-PCR protocols. TCRdb recomputed calls from the multiplex PCR reads with MiXCR, one row per CDR3 protein. The table has over 110,000 distinct CDR3 sequences, around 60% seen once. Per germline, CDR1 DFQATT and CDR2 SNEGSKA (reference sequence). The CDR3 runs to 14 residues.

The receptor comes from a man aged 55 to 70 with small cell lung cancer. The sequenced material came from lung tumor tissue. The chain employs TRBV20-1 and TRBJ2-3, with 7 bases identical to TRBD2. CDR3 region: CNAYTSAGTDTQYF. DNA for the CDR3: TGCAATGCTTATACTAGCGCCGGGACAGATACGCAGTATTTT.